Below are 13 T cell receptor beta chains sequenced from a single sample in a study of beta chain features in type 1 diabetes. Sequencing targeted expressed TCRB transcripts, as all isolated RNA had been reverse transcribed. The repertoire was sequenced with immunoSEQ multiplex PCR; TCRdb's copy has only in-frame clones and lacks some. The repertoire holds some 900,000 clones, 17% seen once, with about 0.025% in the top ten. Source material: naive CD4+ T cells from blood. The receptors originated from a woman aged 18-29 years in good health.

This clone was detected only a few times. CDR3 sequence: CASRGTRSYEQYF. CDR3 sequence (DNA): TGTGCCAGCAGGGGGACTCGGTCCTACGAGCAGTACTTC. The gene calls are TRBV6-6 and TRBJ2-7; D is perhaps TRBD2 (6 bases). The ends were cut back, 6 bases at V and 1 base at J, with 10 bases in the middle. Germline loops: CDR1 MNHNY, CDR2 SVGAGI (reference sequence). The CDR3 is 13 amino acids.

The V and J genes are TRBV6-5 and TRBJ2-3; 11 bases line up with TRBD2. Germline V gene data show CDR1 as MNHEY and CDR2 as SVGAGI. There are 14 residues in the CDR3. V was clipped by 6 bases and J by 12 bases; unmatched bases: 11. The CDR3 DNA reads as TGTGCCAGCAGCCCTAGCGGGAGGATTCCTCGACAGTATTTT. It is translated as CASSPSGRIPRQYF.

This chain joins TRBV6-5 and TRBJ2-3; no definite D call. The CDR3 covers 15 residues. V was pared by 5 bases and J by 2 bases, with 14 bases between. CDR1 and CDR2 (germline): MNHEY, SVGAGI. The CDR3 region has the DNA TGTGCCAGCAGTCCCGGACCCCAAGCCACAGATACGCAGTATTTT. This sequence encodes CASSPGPQATDTQYF.

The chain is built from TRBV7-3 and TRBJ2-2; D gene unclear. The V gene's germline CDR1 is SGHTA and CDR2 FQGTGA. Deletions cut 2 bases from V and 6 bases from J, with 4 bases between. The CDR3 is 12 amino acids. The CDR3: CASSLAPGELFF. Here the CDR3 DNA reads TGTGCCAGCAGCTTAGCCCCCGGGGAGCTGTTTTTT.

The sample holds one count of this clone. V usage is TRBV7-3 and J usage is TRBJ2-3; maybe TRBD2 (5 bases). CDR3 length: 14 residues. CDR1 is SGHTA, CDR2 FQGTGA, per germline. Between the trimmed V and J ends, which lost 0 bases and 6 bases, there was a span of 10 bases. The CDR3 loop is CASSLTGVTDTQYF. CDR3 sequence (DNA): TGTGCCAGCAGCTTAACGGGAGTTACGGATACGCAGTATTTT.

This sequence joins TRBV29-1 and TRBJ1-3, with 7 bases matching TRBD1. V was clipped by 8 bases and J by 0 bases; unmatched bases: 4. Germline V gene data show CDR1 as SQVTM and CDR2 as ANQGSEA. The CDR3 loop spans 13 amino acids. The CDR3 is CSYRGNSGNTIYF. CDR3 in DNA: TGCAGCTACAGGGGAAACTCTGGAAACACCATATATTTT.

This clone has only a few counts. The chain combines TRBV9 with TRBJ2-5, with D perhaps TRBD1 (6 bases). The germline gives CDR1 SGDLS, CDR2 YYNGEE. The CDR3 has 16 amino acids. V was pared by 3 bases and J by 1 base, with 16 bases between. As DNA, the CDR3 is TGTGCCAGCAGCGCCCGGGGACACCCCATCCAAGAGACCCAGTACTTC. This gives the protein CASSARGHPIQETQYF.

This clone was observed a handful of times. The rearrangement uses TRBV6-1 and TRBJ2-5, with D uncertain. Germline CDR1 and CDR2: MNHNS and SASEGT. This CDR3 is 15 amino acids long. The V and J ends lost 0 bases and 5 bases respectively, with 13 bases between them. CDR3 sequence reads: CASSEASRVAETQYF. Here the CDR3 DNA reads TGTGCCAGCAGTGAAGCGTCAAGGGTCGCGGAGACCCAGTACTTC.

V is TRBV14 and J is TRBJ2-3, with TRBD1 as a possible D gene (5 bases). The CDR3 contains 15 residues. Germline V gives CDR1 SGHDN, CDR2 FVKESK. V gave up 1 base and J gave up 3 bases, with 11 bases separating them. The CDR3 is CASSQGQSGTDTQYF. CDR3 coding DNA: TGTGCCAGCAGCCAAGGTCAGTCAGGGACAGATACGCAGTATTTT.

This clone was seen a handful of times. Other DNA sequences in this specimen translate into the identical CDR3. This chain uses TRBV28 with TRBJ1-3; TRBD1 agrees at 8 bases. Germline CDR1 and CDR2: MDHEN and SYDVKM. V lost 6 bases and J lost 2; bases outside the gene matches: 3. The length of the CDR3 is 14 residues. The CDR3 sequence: CASSQGQAGNTIYF. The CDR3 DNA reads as TGTGCCAGCAGCCAGGGACAGGCTGGAAACACCATATATTTT.

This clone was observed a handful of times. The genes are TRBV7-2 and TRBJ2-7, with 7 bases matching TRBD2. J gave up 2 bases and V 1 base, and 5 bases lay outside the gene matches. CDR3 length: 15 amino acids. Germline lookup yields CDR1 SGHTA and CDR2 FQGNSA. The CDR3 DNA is TGTGCCAGCAGCTTAGGGGCGGGGGAACCCTACGAGCAGTACTTC. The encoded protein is CASSLGAGEPYEQYF.

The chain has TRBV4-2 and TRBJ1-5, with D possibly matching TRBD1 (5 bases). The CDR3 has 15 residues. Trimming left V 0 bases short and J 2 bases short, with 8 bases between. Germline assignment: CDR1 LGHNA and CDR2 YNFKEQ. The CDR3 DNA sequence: TGTGCCAGCAGCCAAGATTGGGGGGGCAATCAGCCCCAGCATTTT. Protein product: CASSQDWGGNQPQHF.

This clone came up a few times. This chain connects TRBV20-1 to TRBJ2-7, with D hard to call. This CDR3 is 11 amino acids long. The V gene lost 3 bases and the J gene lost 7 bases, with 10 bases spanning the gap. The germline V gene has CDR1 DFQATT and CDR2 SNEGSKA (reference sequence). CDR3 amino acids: CSARFDGEQYF. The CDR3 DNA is TGCAGTGCTAGGTTTGACGGGGAGCAGTACTTC.